This entry lists 20 T cell receptor beta chains sequenced from one sample in a study of cytomegalovirus exposure and HLA in healthy donors. Primers: 60 Vbeta forward and 13 Jbeta reverse. TCRdb's table, derived via immunoSEQ multiplex PCR, lists solely in-frame clones and lacks some. The table lists about 130,000 clones, approximately 77% of them singletons, with approximately 1.4% in the top ten. Sequences were obtained from PBMCs. The receptor set was obtained from a woman in her 40s in good health and CMV-seronegative.

The V and J genes are TRBV27 and TRBJ1-1; 10 bases agree with TRBD1. CDR1 is MNHEY and CDR2 is SMNVEV in the germline V gene (reference sequence). The V gene end was trimmed by 5 bases and the J gene end by 6 bases; junction bases not matched to a gene: 9. The CDR3 has 15 residues. The CDR3 sequence is CASSSPGQGKPEAFF. The DNA for the CDR3 is TGTGCCAGCAGTAGCCCGGGACAGGGGAAACCTGAAGCTTTCTTT.

This rearrangement joins TRBV7-2 to TRBJ1-1, with 7 bases aligning to TRBD1. The V gene's germline CDR1 is SGHTA and CDR2 FQGNSA. CDR3 length: 19 amino acids. Trimming removed 1 base from V and 5 bases from J; junction bases left unmatched: 19. The CDR3 DNA reads TGTGCCAGCAGCTTAGGTAAGGCTGGTAGATTAGGGGGCGAAACTGAAGCTTTCTTT. Protein sequence: CASSLGKAGRLGGETEAFF.

This clone was observed a handful of times. J is TRBJ2-7 and V is TRBV18, with D perhaps matching TRBD2 (6 bases). CDR1 is KGHSH and CDR2 is LQKENI in the germline V gene. This CDR3 has 16 residues. The V gene lost 3 bases and the J gene lost 7 bases, with 22 bases spanning the gap. The CDR3 bases are TGTGCCAGCTCACCCACCCGCGGGGCAGGAATCGTTGAGCAGTACTTC. Translating it yields CASSPTRGAGIVEQYF.

The chain recombines TRBV10-1 with TRBJ1-2, with 10 bases identical to TRBD1. The CDR3 consists of 15 residues. The junction had 4 bases not matched to a gene; V was cut back by 6 bases and J by 0 bases. Germline V gene lookup returns CDR1 WNHNN and CDR2 SYGVQD (reference sequence). Written as DNA, the CDR3 is TGCGCCAGCAGCGCCGGGACAGGGGCTAACTATGGCTACACCTTC. This translates into CASSAGTGANYGYTF.

This chain joins TRBV5-1 and TRBJ1-1; 8 nucleotides match TRBD1. There are 14 residues in the CDR3. Germline CDR1 and CDR2: SGHRS and YFSETQ. The V and J ends lost 4 bases and 4 bases, in that order; junction bases with no gene match: 6. In DNA form, the CDR3 reads TGCGCCAGCAGCCCGGGACAGGTTGTCACTGAAGCTTTCTTT. Its protein product is CASSPGQVVTEAFF.

V is TRBV25-1 and J is TRBJ1-6, with TRBD1 matching 7 bases. The CDR3 has 14 residues. CDR1 is MGHDK, CDR2 SYGVNS, per germline. V was clipped by 10 bases and J by 9 bases; unmatched bases: 12. CDR3 sequence: CAIQGTGVFSPLHF. Written as DNA, the CDR3 is TGTGCCATCCAAGGTACAGGGGTTTTTTCACCCCTCCACTTT. The full variable domain, rest sourced from reference TRBV25-1 and TRBJ1-6, is EADIYQTPRYLVIGTGKKITLECSQTMGHDKMYWYQQDPGMELHLIHYSYGVNSTEKGDLSSESTVSRIRTEHFPLTLESARPSHTSQYLCAIQGTGVFSPLHFGNGTRLTVT.

This clone came up a few times. J is TRBJ2-7 and V is TRBV14; no clear D. CDR3 size: 11 residues. Trimming shortened V by 4 bases and J by 6 bases, and 7 bases separated the two germline ends. CDR1 and CDR2 from the germline V gene are SGHDN and FVKESK. The CDR3 protein is CASSRYSEQYF. DNA of the CDR3: TGTGCCAGCAGCCGATACTCCGAGCAGTACTTC.

V gene TRBV7-6 combines with J gene TRBJ2-7, with 11 nucleotides matching TRBD2. The V gene's germline CDR1 is SGHVS and CDR2 FNYEAQ. The CDR3 loop spans 15 amino acids. J gave up 4 bases and V 1 base, and 3 bases lay outside the gene matches. As DNA, the CDR3 is TGTGCCAGCAGCTTAGGTGGGACTAGCGGTTACGAGCAGTACTTC. Translating gives CASSLGGTSGYEQYF.

V and J are TRBV6-5 and TRBJ2-2, with 9 bases that match TRBD1. Germline CDR1 and CDR2: MNHEY and SVGAGI. V shed 0 bases and J 4 bases; nucleotides not matched to a gene: 0. The CDR3 sequence is 15 residues long. This chain's CDR3 is CASSYSTGGTGELFF. The CDR3 DNA reads as TGTGCCAGCAGTTACTCGACAGGGGGCACCGGGGAGCTGTTTTTT.

The chain has TRBV2 and TRBJ2-2, with 8 bases fitting TRBD1. Per germline, CDR1 SNHLY and CDR2 FYNNEI. The CDR3 sequence is 15 residues long. V lost 7 bases and J lost 7; bases outside the gene matches: 11. The CDR3 loop reads CASMIDRGFVGELFF. CDR3 sequence (DNA): TGTGCCAGCATGATCGACAGGGGCTTCGTCGGGGAGCTGTTTTTT.

The chain is built from TRBV9 and TRBJ1-6; no clear D gene. This CDR3 comprises 15 residues. In germline, CDR1 is SGDLS, CDR2 YYNGEE. V lost 3 bases and J 9 bases, leaving 16 bases between the germline ends. CDR3 nucleotides: TGTGCCAGCAGCGCAGGAATCGGCCCAGGTTCACCCCTCCACTTT. Its translation is CASSAGIGPGSPLHF.

The CDR3: CASTPGPSSPYGYTF. In nucleotides, the CDR3 is TGCGCCAGCACCCCGGGTCCCTCATCTCCCTATGGCTACACCTTC. The chain couples TRBV5-1 to TRBJ1-2, with unresolved D. Germline values: CDR1 SGHRS, CDR2 YFSETQ. The V end lost 6 bases, the J end lost 4 bases, and 19 bases lay between the germline ends. There are 15 residues in the CDR3.

The chain combines TRBV28 with TRBJ2-7; TRBD2 agrees at 9 bases. Germline CDR1 is MDHEN and CDR2 is SYDVKM. The CDR3 runs to 14 residues. V was clipped by 4 bases and J by 0 bases; unmatched bases: 1. The CDR3 reads CASSSSGVSYEQYF. In DNA form, the CDR3 reads TGTGCCAGCAGTTCTAGCGGGGTCTCCTACGAGCAGTACTTC.

This chain joins TRBV5-1 and TRBJ1-1; the D gene is possibly TRBD1 (6 bases). V lost 0 bases and J 1 base, leaving 7 bases between the germline ends. The germline CDR1 and CDR2 sequences are SGHRS and YFSETQ. The CDR3 spans 14 residues. The CDR3 sequence is CASSLGQANTEAFF. CDR3 DNA sequence: TGCGCCAGCAGCTTGGGACAGGCGAACACTGAAGCTTTCTTT.

The V and J genes are TRBV10-2 and TRBJ2-7; possibly TRBD1 for D (5 bases). V lost 5 bases and J 4 bases, leaving 27 bases between the germline ends. Looked up from germline, CDR1 is WSHSY and CDR2 is SAAADI. CDR3 size: 18 residues. The CDR3 DNA is TGCGCCAGCAGTACTTTAGCCGCCGGATCAGGGAAAAGATACGAGCAGTACTTC. Translation: CASSTLAAGSGKRYEQYF.

V gene TRBV10-1 combines with J gene TRBJ2-1; the match to TRBD1 covers 7 bases. The CDR3 totals 17 residues. CDR1 is WNHNN and CDR2 is SYGVQD in the germline V gene (reference sequence). The V and J ends lost 4 bases and 2 bases, in that order; junction bases with no gene match: 11. CDR3 in amino acids: CASSGPGRTGTYNEQFF. CDR3 in DNA: TGCGCCAGCAGTGGACCGGGGCGGACAGGAACCTACAATGAGCAGTTCTTC.

The V and J genes are TRBV13 and TRBJ2-5; TRBD2 is a possible D gene (6 bases). Between the trimmed V and J ends, which lost 4 bases and 5 bases, there was a span of 17 bases. In germline, CDR1 is PRHDT, CDR2 FYEKMQ (reference sequence). This CDR3 has 15 residues. Here the CDR3 DNA reads TGTGCCAGCAGCTGGGGCGGAGGGGCCGGGGAGACCCAGTACTTC. Translated: CASSWGGGAGETQYF.

The chain couples TRBV2 to TRBJ1-1; tentative D call: TRBD1 (6 bases). This CDR3 is 13 amino acids long. The ends were cut back, 9 bases at V and 1 base at J, with 12 bases in the middle. Germline loops: CDR1 SNHLY, CDR2 FYNNEI. DNA for the CDR3: TGTGCCAGTGGGATGGACAGGAACACTGAAGCTTTCTTT. Its protein product is CASGMDRNTEAFF.

The chain combines TRBV7-3 with TRBJ2-3; the match to TRBD2 covers 14 bases. Germline CDR1 SGHTA, CDR2 FQGTGA. J gave up 3 bases and V 5 bases, and 13 bases lay outside the gene matches. CDR3 length equals 19 residues. The CDR3 loop reads CASSRRGLAGVMGTDTQYF. The CDR3 DNA sequence: TGTGCCAGCAGCCGTAGGGGACTAGCGGGGGTCATGGGGACAGATACGCAGTATTTT.

CDR3 in amino acids: CASSQDLGMTGLGRNTGELFF. For the CDR3, the DNA is TGCGCCAGCAGCCAAGATCTGGGAATGACAGGGTTAGGGCGGAACACCGGGGAGCTGTTTTTT. V gene TRBV4-1 combines with J gene TRBJ2-2; the match to TRBD1 covers 7 bases. Unmatched junction bases numbered 17, after V lost 0 bases and J lost 1 base. Germline CDR1 is MGHRA and CDR2 is YSYEKL. This CDR3 comprises 21 residues.